This T cell receptor (beta chain) originates from a study of cytotoxic CD8 clonotypes in ibrutinib-treated CLL. Study-level results: Sampling times differed between sustained-remission and progressing patients.

CDR3 length: 14 residues. The V gene's germline CDR1 is PRHDT and CDR2 FYEKMQ (reference sequence). V lost 6 bases and J lost 4; bases outside the gene matches: 4. Points on this clone: Its target is not known.

Profiled with immunoSEQ multiplex PCR; TCRdb holds only in-frame clones, not every one. The repertoire has about 250,000 clones, 70% of them found once; the top ten carry approximately 15%. V usage is TRBV13 and J usage is TRBJ2-2, with 8 bases matching TRBD1. This specimen was PBMCs, taken after 24 months of ibrutinib treatment. This receptor was taken from a human donor with chronic lymphocytic leukemia. The CDR3 sequence is CASRRDRRTGELFF. The CDR3 nucleotides are TGTGCCAGCAGGCGGGACAGGCGCACCGGGGAGCTGTTTTTT.